Below, 5 T cell receptor beta chains from the same sample are listed, as sequenced in a study of blood T cell repertoires in COVID-19. The data were produced by immunoSEQ multiplex PCR, yet TCRdb's version contains in-frame clones alone and is incomplete. This sample has more than 95,000 clones, with about 90% found just once. The sample was peripheral blood. These receptors originate from a human donor in a cohort sampled during active COVID-19.

The chain employs TRBV6-6 and TRBJ2-6, with D perhaps TRBD1 (6 bases). The CDR3 is made up of 15 amino acids. The V gene lost 6 bases and the J gene lost 1 base, with 10 bases spanning the gap. Germline assignment: CDR1 MNHNY and CDR2 SVGAGI (reference sequence). The CDR3 DNA is TGTGCCAGCAGAACAGGGATTTCTGGGGCCAACGTCCTGACTTTC. Its protein is CASRTGISGANVLTF.

The V call is TRBV6-5, the J call TRBJ2-7, with D perhaps matching TRBD1 (6 bases). V was clipped by 9 bases and J by 5 bases, with 14 bases between them. CDR3 length: 12 residues. Germline V gives CDR1 MNHEY, CDR2 SVGAGI. Here the CDR3 reads CASCRGYDEQYF. The CDR3 region has the DNA TGTGCCAGTTGCAGGGGCTATGACGAGCAGTACTTC.

J is TRBJ2-3 and V is TRBV10-2; 9 nucleotides align to TRBD2. The J segment lost 2 bases and the V segment lost 2 bases, leaving 5 bases of the junction unmatched. The length of the CDR3 is 16 residues. Germline V CDR1 and CDR2: WSHSY, SAAADI. CDR3 residues: CASSEVAGGNTDTQYF. The CDR3, as DNA: TGCGCCAGCAGTGAGGTTGCGGGGGGGAACACAGATACGCAGTATTTT.

This clone was detected once. The chain couples TRBV21-1 to TRBJ1-5; the table's D call of TRBD1 was not tested on the DNA. TRBV21-1 is recorded as a pseudogene. The CDR3 contains 14 residues. The CDR3 DNA is TGTGCCAGCAGGCGGGACAGGTCCAATCAGCCCCAGCATTTT. Translated: CASRRDRSNQPQHF.

The chain uses TRBV5-6 and TRBJ1-4; possible D gene TRBD1, 6 bases. CDR3 length: 15 amino acids. Germline lookup yields CDR1 SGHDT and CDR2 YYEEEE. V was shortened by 4 bases and J by 7 bases, with 17 bases between the two germline ends. The CDR3: CASSPGGGLVEKLFF. CDR3 coding DNA: TGTGCCAGCAGCCCGGGAGGGGGGCTGGTTGAAAAACTGTTTTTT.